This passage covers 16 T cell receptor beta chains from one sample sequenced in a study of T-cell reconstitution after alpha-beta-depleted transplantation in children. The authors prepared the TCRbeta library with unique molecular identifiers. Via MiXCR, TCRdb re-called the PCR reads, giving one row per CDR3 protein. The sample has some 300,000 distinct CDR3 sequences, about 9.4% seen once; the top ten hold 7.5%. Sequencing was performed on PBMCs, taken before TCRalphabeta/CD19-depleted stem cell transplant. The receptor source for this set is a boy in the first two years of life with acute myeloid leukemia, due to receive a stem cell transplant.

Only a few counts were recorded for this clonotype. This rearrangement joins TRBV7-8 to TRBJ2-7; the D call may be TRBD1 or TRBD2 (5 bases each). Germline loops: CDR1 SGHVS, CDR2 FQNEAQ. This CDR3 contains 15 residues. The V end lost 2 bases, the J end lost 0 bases, and 11 bases lay between the germline ends. The CDR3 spells CASSLRGAGSYEQYF. Written as DNA, the CDR3 is TGTGCCAGCAGCTTAAGAGGGGCGGGCTCCTACGAGCAGTACTTC.

Many counts were recorded for this clonotype. The CDR3 reads CASSSAGGSYNEQFF. DNA of the CDR3: TGTGCCAGCAGTTCCGCGGGGGGATCCTACAATGAGCAGTTCTTC. The V gene is TRBV28, the J gene TRBJ2-1, with 8 bases matching TRBD2. This CDR3 spans 15 amino acids. Germline CDR1 MDHEN, CDR2 SYDVKM. The V segment lost 4 bases and the J segment 1 base; nucleotides outside the gene matches: 3. Using reference TRBV28 and TRBJ2-1 for the parts outside the CDR3, the full variable domain is DVKVTQSSRYLVKRTGEKVFLECVQDMDHENMFWYRQDPGLGLRLIYFSYDVKMKEKGDIPEGYSVSREKKERFSLILESASTNQTSMYLCASSSAGGSYNEQFFGPGTRLTVL.

This clonotype appeared many times. The V call is TRBV14, the J call TRBJ2-7; 11 bases are shared with TRBD1. The CDR3 has 15 amino acids. CDR1 SGHDN and CDR2 FVKESK come from the germline V gene. V lost 4 bases to trimming and J lost 3 bases; unmatched junction nucleotides: 5. The CDR3, as DNA: TGTGCCAGCAGCCCCGGGACAGGGGGGGGCTACGAGCAGTACTTC. Protein sequence: CASSPGTGGGYEQYF.

This clonotype was counted ten times or more. The chain links TRBV20-1 to TRBJ2-1; D remains unclear. This CDR3 spans 16 amino acids. V lost 3 bases and J lost 2, with 17 bases in between. Germline CDR1 is DFQATT and CDR2 is SNEGSKA (reference sequence). CDR3 protein: CSASGFAPGTYNEQFF. CDR3 coding DNA: TGCAGTGCTAGCGGGTTCGCCCCCGGCACCTACAATGAGCAGTTCTTC.

This clonotype was detected ten times or more. Sequence at one end of the junction differs from germline and may be a read error. The chain is built from TRBV6-2 or TRBV6-3 and TRBJ2-1, with D perhaps TRBD1 or TRBD2 (5 bases each). Per germline, CDR1 MNHEY and CDR2 SVGEGT. The CDR3 spans 16 residues. The CDR3 DNA is TGTGCCAGCAGTTACTATGGACTCAGGGCCTACACTGAGCAGTTCTTC. Translating gives CASSYYGLRAYTEQFF.

Ten or more counts support this clonotype. CDR3 region: CASSVASGDTEAFF. In DNA form, the CDR3 reads TGTGCCAGCAGCGTGGCCTCAGGGGACACTGAAGCTTTCTTT. The chain recombines TRBV9 with TRBJ1-1; a possible D gene is TRBD1 (6 bases). Germline V CDR1 and CDR2: SGDLS, YYNGEE. The CDR3 has 14 amino acids. V was trimmed by 2 bases and J by 3 bases, leaving 11 bases between them.

This chain joins TRBV24-1 and TRBJ2-7; D remains unclear. Between the trimmed V and J ends, which lost 4 bases and 6 bases, there was a span of 15 bases. Germline-derived CDR1 and CDR2 are KGHDR and SFDVKD. CDR3 length equals 14 residues. The CDR3 loop is CATSETHGFSEQYF. The CDR3 DNA sequence: TGTGCCACCAGTGAGACACACGGGTTTTCCGAGCAGTACTTC.

This clonotype has more than one count but fewer than ten. V and J are TRBV4-1 and TRBJ2-1; 8 bases agree with TRBD2. The CDR3 sequence is 18 residues long. From germline, CDR1 is MGHRA and CDR2 YSYEKL. V lost 1 base to trimming and J lost 7 bases; unmatched junction nucleotides: 15. This chain's CDR3 is CASSQGWGLAGGGNEQFF. The CDR3, as DNA: TGCGCCAGCAGCCAAGGGTGGGGTTTGGCGGGGGGAGGGAATGAGCAGTTCTTC.

This clonotype was seen ten or more times. V gene TRBV10-3 combines with J gene TRBJ1-2; 7 bases map to TRBD1. With 2 bases clipped from V and 2 bases from J, the junction kept 2 bases outside the gene matches. Germline assignment: CDR1 ENHRY and CDR2 SYGVKD. CDR3 length equals 14 residues. CDR3 region: CAISETGANYGYTF. In nucleotides, the CDR3 is TGTGCCATCAGTGAGACAGGGGCGAACTATGGCTACACCTTC.

This clonotype has a count of ten or more. The CDR3 spells CASSPRVGVRNQPQHF. As DNA, the CDR3 is TGTGCCAGCAGTCCCCGGGTAGGGGTTCGAAATCAGCCCCAGCATTTT. V gene TRBV28 combines with J gene TRBJ1-5; TRBD1 is a possible D gene (5 bases). The CDR3 spans 16 residues. Trimming cost V 5 bases and J 4 bases, with 18 bases left between them. The germline gives CDR1 MDHEN, CDR2 SYDVKM.

J is TRBJ1-4 and V is TRBV18; unclear D gene. From germline, CDR1 is KGHSH and CDR2 LQKENI. Trimming stripped 3 bases from V and 8 bases from J, with 10 bases between. The CDR3 is made up of 13 amino acids. CDR3 DNA sequence: TGTGCCAGCTCACCTTTGCGAAGAGAAAAACTGTTTTTT. Its protein product is CASSPLRREKLFF.

The table lists this clonotype with a few counts. The chain combines TRBV6-1 with TRBJ2-1, with D maybe TRBD1 (6 bases). CDR1 and CDR2 (germline): MNHNS, SASEGT. There are 14 residues in the CDR3. Trimming removed 7 bases from V and 5 bases from J, with 15 bases in between. The CDR3 spells CASTNWGLDNEQFF. The CDR3 nucleotides are TGTGCCAGCACCAACTGGGGGCTGGACAATGAGCAGTTCTTC.

This clonotype was detected ten times or more. This chain links TRBV4-2 with TRBJ1-5; 7 bases agree with TRBD1. The CDR3 length is 15 residues. Trimming at V came to 4 bases and at J to 7 bases, leaving 10 bases not matched to a gene. Germline V gene sequence: CDR1 LGHNA, CDR2 YNFKEQ. CDR3 residues: CASSPTGRGNQPQHF. In DNA form, the CDR3 reads TGTGCCAGCAGCCCGACAGGGAGAGGAAACCAGCCCCAGCATTTT.

This clonotype was seen only a few times. The chain links TRBV12-3 or TRBV12-4 to TRBJ2-7, with TRBD1 identical over 8 bases. The CDR3 runs 14 residues. The V gene end was trimmed by 10 bases and the J gene end by 5 bases; junction bases not matched to a gene: 13. Written as DNA, the CDR3 is TGTGCCACCTCTCCCACAGGGGGATGGCACGAGCAGTACTTC. This sequence encodes CATSPTGGWHEQYF.

This clonotype has a count of ten or more. V gene TRBV10-3 combines with J gene TRBJ2-7; D is unclear. CDR3 length: 13 amino acids. V gave up 2 bases and J gave up 3 bases, with 8 bases separating them. The germline V gene encodes CDR1 ENHRY and CDR2 SYGVKD. CDR3 nucleotides: TGTGCCATCAGTGAGCCAAGCCTCTACGAGCAGTACTTC. Residues: CAISEPSLYEQYF.

This clonotype was counted only a few times. The V and J genes are TRBV6-1 and TRBJ2-1, with D maybe TRBD2 (7 bases). The V end was cut by 10 bases, the J end by 8 bases, with 21 bases between. The CDR3 is made up of 14 amino acids. Germline values: CDR1 MNHNS, CDR2 SASEGT. CDR3 nucleotide sequence: TGTGCCACCCGCCCGGGGGGCTTGATCTATGAGCAGTTCTTC. This translates into CATRPGGLIYEQFF.